This T cell receptor (beta chain) was obtained from a study of neurological immune-mediated disorders. Findings and limits, study-wide: Multiple sclerosis was found to have the least TCR clonal expansion, below healthy controls, and HTLV-1-associated myelopathy the most.

Trimming cost V 0 bases and J 8 bases; bases outside gene matches: 7. Germline CDR1 reads MNHEY; CDR2 reads SVGEGT. CDR3 size: 16 residues. Many counts were recorded for this clonotype. Its antigen is unknown. TCRdb redid the calling of the 5' RACE reads with MiXCR, one entry per CDR3 protein. The table shows about 55,000 distinct CDR3 sequences, with less than 4.5% occurring only once. What was sequenced was PBMCs. This TCR was recovered from a man aged 30 to 45 with multiple sclerosis. The rearrangement joins TRBV6-2 or TRBV6-3 to TRBJ2-1; 10 nucleotides align to TRBD1. The CDR3 is CASSYSWGQGIDEQFF. The CDR3 DNA reads TGTGCCAGCAGTTACTCGTGGGGACAGGGGATCGATGAGCAGTTCTTC.